Listed here are 27 T cell receptor beta chains from one sample, sequenced in a study of cytomegalovirus exposure and HLA in healthy donors. PCR was performed using 60 Vbeta and 13 Jbeta primers. Using immunoSEQ multiplex PCR, the repertoire was profiled, and TCRdb retains in-frame clones only, with some absent. The repertoire holds approximately 69,000 clones, with 60% to 75% as singletons. The sequencing input was PBMCs. Receptor source: a man in his forties in good health and CMV-seropositive.

The J gene is TRBJ2-1, the V gene TRBV4-2; 8 positions agree with TRBD2. Per germline, CDR1 LGHNA and CDR2 YNFKEQ. The V and J ends lost 3 bases and 1 base, in that order; junction bases with no gene match: 2. The CDR3 has 15 amino acids. CDR3 DNA: TGTGCCAGCAGCCAGACTAGCGAATCCTACAATGAGCAGTTCTTC. Translating it yields CASSQTSESYNEQFF.

There are a few counts of this clone. This chain joins TRBV4-2 and TRBJ2-3; the D is unclear. The CDR3 is 11 amino acids. CDR1 LGHNA and CDR2 YNFKEQ come from the germline V gene. Between the trimmed V and J ends, which lost 8 bases and 5 bases, there was a span of 8 bases. Here the CDR3 DNA reads TGTGCCAGCGGGCTCGTAGATACGCAGTATTTT. It yields the protein CASGLVDTQYF.

The chain carries TRBV19 and TRBJ1-3, with 7 bases matching TRBD1. The V and J ends lost 11 bases and 9 bases, in that order; junction bases with no gene match: 10. Germline values: CDR1 LNHDA, CDR2 SQIVND (reference sequence). The CDR3 runs to 12 residues. CDR3 amino acids: CACRDSLTTIYF. CDR3 nucleotides: TGTGCCTGTCGGGACAGCCTTACCACCATATATTTT.

The chain recombines TRBV2 with TRBJ1-4, with D hard to call. Deletions cut 3 bases from V and 4 bases from J, with 9 bases between. From germline, CDR1 is SNHLY and CDR2 FYNNEI. This CDR3 comprises 14 residues. In DNA form, the CDR3 reads TGTGCCAGCAGTGATAGTGGGAGTAATGAAAAACTGTTTTTT. As protein: CASSDSGSNEKLFF.

A note on this clone: This sample includes further DNA sequences coding for the same CDR3. The chain combines TRBV6-6 with TRBJ1-5; unclear D gene. Germline CDR1 reads MNHNY; CDR2 reads SVGAGI (reference sequence). The V end lost 2 bases, the J end lost 2 bases, and 7 bases lay between the germline ends. The CDR3 has 14 amino acids. The CDR3 nucleotides read TGTGCCAGCAGTTACGGGCAGGGCAATCAGCCCCAGCATTTT. Protein: CASSYGQGNQPQHF.

The genes are TRBV6-6 and TRBJ2-3; 8 bases agree with TRBD2. V shed 7 bases and J 4 bases; nucleotides not matched to a gene: 13. The CDR3 is made up of 16 amino acids. CDR1 is MNHNY, CDR2 SVGAGI, per germline (reference sequence). The DNA for the CDR3 is TGTGCCAGCACCGATCGAGGCGGGGGGCCGGCAGATACGCAGTATTTT. Protein sequence: CASTDRGGGPADTQYF.

The CDR3: CASSPQGMGGNTIYF. CDR3 nucleotides: TGTGCCAGCAGCCCACAGGGGATGGGCGGAAACACCATATATTTT. This chain joins TRBV7-2 and TRBJ1-3, with 7 bases lining up with TRBD1. CDR3 length: 15 residues. CDR1 is SGHTA, CDR2 FQGNSA, per germline. V lost 5 bases, J lost 4 bases, and 8 bases stayed unmatched.

The CDR3, as DNA: TGTGCCAGCAGCCAAGGGAGGGGGACAGGGGGTGAAAAACTGTTTTTT. Translating it yields CASSQGRGTGGEKLFF. The chain couples TRBV4-2 to TRBJ1-4; the match to TRBD1 covers 11 bases. Germline CDR1 and CDR2: LGHNA and YNFKEQ. The CDR3 runs 16 residues. Trimming cost V 1 base and J 7 bases; bases outside gene matches: 5.

V is TRBV28 and J is TRBJ1-4, with D unresolved. The germline V gene encodes CDR1 MDHEN and CDR2 SYDVKM. The CDR3 length is 14 residues. Trimming cost V 6 bases and J 3 bases, with 11 bases left between them. The CDR3 DNA sequence: TGTGCCAGCAGACGCGGGGTGCCTAATGAAAAACTGTTTTTT. This sequence encodes CASRRGVPNEKLFF.

The V call is TRBV6-1, the J call TRBJ1-1; D is possibly TRBD1 (6 bases). V was cut by 1 base and J by 1 base, with 13 bases left in between. CDR3 length: 16 residues. Per germline, CDR1 MNHNS and CDR2 SASEGT. In DNA, the CDR3 is TGTGCCAGCAGTGAAGGGACAGCGAGAAAGAACACTGAAGCTTTCTTT. It codes for CASSEGTARKNTEAFF.

V is TRBV28 and J is TRBJ2-7, with D possibly matching TRBD2 (6 bases). This CDR3 comprises 12 residues. Germline CDR1 reads MDHEN; CDR2 reads SYDVKM. V dropped 6 bases and J dropped 4 bases, with 10 bases sitting between them. The CDR3 loop is CASSPAGYEQYF. The DNA for the CDR3 is TGTGCCAGCAGCCCGGCGGGGTACGAGCAGTACTTC.

This clone has more than one count but fewer than ten. The chain is built from TRBV5-6 and TRBJ1-1; D not certain. This CDR3 spans 12 amino acids. V was clipped by 4 bases and J by 1 base, with 5 bases between them. Per germline, CDR1 SGHDT and CDR2 YYEEEE. The CDR3 DNA reads TGTGCCAGCAGCGCAGGGAACACTGAAGCTTTCTTT. Translated, it gives CASSAGNTEAFF. Filled out from reference TRBV5-6 and TRBJ1-1, the complete variable domain reads DAGVTQSPTHLIKTRGQQVTLRCSPKSGHDTVSWYQQALGQGPQFIFQYYEEEERQRGNFPDRFSGHQFPNYSSELNVNALLLGDSALYLCASSAGNTEAFFGQGTRLTVV.

The chain uses TRBV28 and TRBJ2-2; 10 bases are a match to TRBD2. With 1 base clipped from V and 6 bases from J, the junction kept 8 bases outside the gene matches. This CDR3 contains 17 residues. Per the germline V gene, CDR1 is MDHEN and CDR2 is SYDVKM. CDR3 residues: CASSLFRLAGVSGELFF. CDR3 coding DNA: TGTGCCAGCAGTTTATTTCGGCTAGCGGGGGTGTCCGGGGAGCTGTTTTTT.

On this clone itself: One end of the junction varies from germline; a read error may be responsible. This chain connects TRBV10-2 to TRBJ2-4, with a weak D call TRBD2 (5 bases). The CDR3 spans 12 residues. Germline lookup yields CDR1 WSHSY and CDR2 SAAADI. For the CDR3, the DNA is TGCGCCAGCAGTGAGCGAGCCTCCCCGGGGAACTTC. As protein: CASSERASPGNF.

V is TRBV19 and J is TRBJ1-5, with TRBD1 as a possible D gene (6 bases). With 6 bases removed from V and 4 bases from J, the gap between germline ends came to 16 bases. Germline V gene sequence: CDR1 LNHDA, CDR2 SQIVND (reference sequence). The CDR3 covers 15 residues. The CDR3 is CASSITGYGNQPQHF. CDR3 bases: TGTGCCAGTAGCATCACAGGGTATGGTAATCAGCCCCAGCATTTT.

The chain is built from TRBV15 and TRBJ2-3; 10 bases are shared with TRBD1. Germline V gene data show CDR1 as LNHNV and CDR2 as YYDKDF (reference sequence). This CDR3 region has 17 residues. After removal of 0 bases from V and 0 bases from J, the junction contained 3 bases not matched to a gene. CDR3 loop: CATSRDWDRGSTDTQYF. The CDR3 region has the DNA TGTGCCACCAGCAGAGATTGGGACAGGGGAAGCACAGATACGCAGTATTTT.

This rearrangement joins TRBV27 to TRBJ1-2; 9 nucleotides align to TRBD1. The CDR3 is 14 residues long. Germline assignment: CDR1 MNHEY and CDR2 SMNVEV (reference sequence). Trimming took 6 bases from V and 5 from J; bases not matched to a gene: 7. DNA of the CDR3: TGTGCCAGCAGAACCCGACAGGGGGAATATGGCTACACCTTC. Residues: CASRTRQGEYGYTF.

The chain is built from TRBV6-1 and TRBJ2-5, with D uncertain. From germline, CDR1 is MNHNS and CDR2 SASEGT. The CDR3 loop spans 14 amino acids. Between the trimmed V and J ends, which lost 2 bases and 2 bases, there was a span of 9 bases. CDR3: CASSEPDLQETQYF. The DNA of the CDR3 is TGTGCCAGCAGTGAACCCGACTTGCAAGAGACCCAGTACTTC.

The chain carries TRBV27 and TRBJ2-7; weak D call: TRBD1 (7 bases). V was trimmed by 8 bases and J by 3 bases, leaving 20 bases between them. This CDR3 comprises 15 residues. The germline V gene has CDR1 MNHEY and CDR2 SMNVEV (reference sequence). Here the CDR3 reads CASGDQGGLFYEQYF. As DNA, the CDR3 is TGTGCCAGCGGGGACCAGGGGGGCCTCTTCTACGAGCAGTACTTC.

CDR3 amino acids: CASSFEGARGYTF. CDR3 nucleotide sequence: TGTGCCAGCAGCTTCGAGGGGGCGCGTGGCTACACCTTC. V and J are TRBV7-3 and TRBJ1-2; 7 positions match TRBD1. Germline V gene sequence: CDR1 SGHTA, CDR2 FQGTGA. Trimming removed 3 bases from V and 7 bases from J; junction bases left unmatched: 5. This CDR3 has 13 amino acids.

This chain uses TRBV5-4 with TRBJ2-3; TRBD1 matches at 8 bases. The V segment lost 0 bases and the J segment 3 bases; nucleotides outside the gene matches: 6. The CDR3 consists of 16 residues. Germline loops: CDR1 SGHNT, CDR2 YYREEE (reference sequence). CDR3 coding DNA: TGTGCCAGCAGCTTGGGTGGACAGGGCTTTACAGATACGCAGTATTTT. It translates to CASSLGGQGFTDTQYF. The complete variable domain, with remaining parts taken from reference TRBV5-4 and TRBJ2-3, reads ETGVTQSPTHLIKTRGQQVTLRCSSQSGHNTVSWYQQALGQGPQFIFQYYREEENGRGNFPPRFSGLQFPNYSSELNVNALELDDSALYLCASSLGGQGFTDTQYFGPGTRLTVL.

This rearrangement joins TRBV6-5 to TRBJ2-5; TRBD2 is a possible D gene (6 bases). CDR1 MNHEY and CDR2 SVGAGI come from the germline V gene. The CDR3 has 12 amino acids. Trimming left V 5 bases short and J 10 bases short, with 14 bases between. For the CDR3, the DNA is TGTGCCAGCAGTGGATCCGGGAGCAACCAGTACTTC. It codes for CASSGSGSNQYF.

V and J are TRBV5-1 and TRBJ2-1, with 8 bases that match TRBD2. V trimming: 5 bases; J trimming: 8 bases; junction bases outside the gene matches: 12. CDR3 length equals 15 residues. The germline V gene has CDR1 SGHRS and CDR2 YFSETQ. The CDR3 DNA reads TGCGCCAGCAGGGGCCTCGCGGGGGGCCGGTATGAGCAGTTCTTC. This translates into CASRGLAGGRYEQFF. Using reference TRBV5-1 and TRBJ2-1 for the parts outside the CDR3, the full variable domain is KAGVTQTPRYLIKTRGQQVTLSCSPISGHRSVSWYQQTPGQGLQFLFEYFSETQRNKGNFPGRFSGRQFSNSRSEMNVSTLELGDSALYLCASRGLAGGRYEQFFGPGTRLTVL.

This chain joins TRBV6-1 and TRBJ1-2, with D uncertain. Germline-derived CDR1 and CDR2 are MNHNS and SASEGT. Trimming left V 6 bases short and J 4 bases short, with 12 bases between. This CDR3 has 13 residues. The CDR3 DNA reads TGTGCCAGCAGAGAGAGCCGACTCTATGGCTACACCTTC. This translates into CASRESRLYGYTF.

The chain links TRBV7-8 to TRBJ1-1, with TRBD1 identical over 9 bases. Germline loops: CDR1 SGHVS, CDR2 FQNEAQ. With V trimmed by 1 base and J by 4 bases, 4 bases remained unmatched. There are 15 residues in the CDR3. In DNA form, the CDR3 reads TGTGCCAGCAGCTTAGTCGACAGGGGGAGCACTGAAGCTTTCTTT. Translating gives CASSLVDRGSTEAFF.

This clone was seen just once. This sequence joins TRBV5-6 and TRBJ1-4; 8 bases align to TRBD1. The V gene's germline CDR1 is SGHDT and CDR2 YYEEEE. The CDR3 totals 15 residues. V lost 3 bases to trimming and J lost 4 bases; unmatched junction nucleotides: 5. The CDR3 protein is CASSSGQADNEKLFF. DNA for the CDR3: TGTGCCAGCAGCTCGGGACAGGCCGATAATGAAAAACTGTTTTTT.

This clone was seen a few times. A far more abundant clone sits one base away, making this likely a read error. The chain links TRBV30 to TRBJ2-6, with 7 bases fitting TRBD1. CDR1 is GTSNPN and CDR2 is SVGIG in the germline V gene (reference sequence). This CDR3 comprises 15 residues. CDR3 amino acids: CAWSAEGAGANGLTF. The CDR3 DNA follows: TGTGCCTGGAGTGCTGAGGGGGCCGGGGCCAACGGCCTGACTTTC.